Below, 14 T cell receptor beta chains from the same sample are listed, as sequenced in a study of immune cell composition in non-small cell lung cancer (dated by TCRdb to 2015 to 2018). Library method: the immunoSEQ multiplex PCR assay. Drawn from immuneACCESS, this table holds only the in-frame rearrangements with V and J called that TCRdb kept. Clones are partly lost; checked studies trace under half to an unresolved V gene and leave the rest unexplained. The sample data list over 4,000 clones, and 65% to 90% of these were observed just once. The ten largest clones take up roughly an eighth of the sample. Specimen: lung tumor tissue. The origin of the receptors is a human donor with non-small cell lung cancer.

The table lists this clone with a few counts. DNA of the CDR3: TGTGCCAGCAGCCCCGACAGGGAAACGCAGTATTTT. Amino acid sequence: CASSPDRETQYF. The chain carries TRBV7-6 and TRBJ2-3; 7 bases align to TRBD1. The CDR3 has 12 residues. The V gene end was trimmed by 5 bases and the J gene end by 9 bases; junction bases not matched to a gene: 5. Germline CDR1 SGHVS, CDR2 FNYEAQ. Combining the CDR3 with reference TRBV7-6 and TRBJ2-3 gives the whole variable domain GAGVSQSPRYKVTKRGQDVALRCDPISGHVSLYWYRQALGQGPEFLTYFNYEAQQDKSGLPNDRFSAERPEGSISTLTIQRTEQRDSAMYRCASSPDRETQYFGPGTRLTVL.

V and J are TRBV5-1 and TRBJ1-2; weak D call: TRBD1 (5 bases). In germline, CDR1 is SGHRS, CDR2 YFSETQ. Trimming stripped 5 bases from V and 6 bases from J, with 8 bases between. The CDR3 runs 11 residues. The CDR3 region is CASREGHGYTF. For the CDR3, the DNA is TGCGCCAGCAGGGAGGGGCATGGCTACACCTTC.

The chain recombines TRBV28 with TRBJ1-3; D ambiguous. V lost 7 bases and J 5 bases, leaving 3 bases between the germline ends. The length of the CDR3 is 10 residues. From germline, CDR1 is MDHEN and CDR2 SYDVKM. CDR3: CASKRNTIYF. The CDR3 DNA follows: TGTGCCAGCAAGAGAAACACCATATATTTT.

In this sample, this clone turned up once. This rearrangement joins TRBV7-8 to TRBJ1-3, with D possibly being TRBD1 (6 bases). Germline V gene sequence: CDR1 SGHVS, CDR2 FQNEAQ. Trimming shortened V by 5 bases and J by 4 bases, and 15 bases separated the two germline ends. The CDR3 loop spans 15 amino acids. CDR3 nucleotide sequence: TGTGCCAGCAGCGGAAGGGGGAGGGGAGGAAACACCATATATTTT. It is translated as CASSGRGRGGNTIYF.

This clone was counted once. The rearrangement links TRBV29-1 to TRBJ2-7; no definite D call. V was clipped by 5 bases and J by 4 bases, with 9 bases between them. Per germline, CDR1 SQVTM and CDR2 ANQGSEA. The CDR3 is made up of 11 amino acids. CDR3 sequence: CSVYTNYEQYF. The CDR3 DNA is TGCAGCGTTTACACAAATTACGAGCAGTACTTC.

The CDR3 region has the DNA TGTGCCAGCAGCTTAGTGGCAGGGCAAAGATGGGAGACCCAGTACTTC. Protein product: CASSLVAGQRWETQYF. The chain recombines TRBV11-2 with TRBJ2-5, with a tentative D call TRBD1 (5 bases). The V end lost 1 base, the J end lost 5 bases, and 17 bases lay between the germline ends. CDR3 length: 16 residues. CDR1 is SGHAT and CDR2 is FQNNGV in the germline V gene.

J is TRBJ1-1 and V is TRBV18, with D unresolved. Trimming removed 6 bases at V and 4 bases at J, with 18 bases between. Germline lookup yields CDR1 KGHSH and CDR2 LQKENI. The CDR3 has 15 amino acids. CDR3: CASSPEVLFLTEAFF. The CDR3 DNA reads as TGTGCCAGCTCCCCCGAGGTCCTATTTCTCACTGAAGCTTTCTTT.

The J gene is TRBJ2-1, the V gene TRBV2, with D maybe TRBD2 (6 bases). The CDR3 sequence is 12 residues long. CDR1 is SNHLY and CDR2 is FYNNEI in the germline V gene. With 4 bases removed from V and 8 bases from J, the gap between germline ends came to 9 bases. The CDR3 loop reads CASSGLVDEQFF. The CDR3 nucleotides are TGTGCCAGCAGTGGACTAGTCGATGAGCAGTTCTTC.

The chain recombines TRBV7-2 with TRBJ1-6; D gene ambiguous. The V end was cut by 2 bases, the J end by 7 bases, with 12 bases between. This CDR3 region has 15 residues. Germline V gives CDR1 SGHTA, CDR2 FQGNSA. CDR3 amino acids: CASSLSAAQNSPLHF. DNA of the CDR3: TGTGCCAGCAGCTTATCCGCAGCTCAGAATTCACCCCTCCACTTT.

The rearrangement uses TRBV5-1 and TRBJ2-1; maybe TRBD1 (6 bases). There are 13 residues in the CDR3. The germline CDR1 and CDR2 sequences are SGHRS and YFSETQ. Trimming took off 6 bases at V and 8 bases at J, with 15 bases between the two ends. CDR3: CASTRTASDEQFF. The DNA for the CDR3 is TGCGCCAGCACCAGGACAGCTTCGGATGAGCAGTTCTTC.

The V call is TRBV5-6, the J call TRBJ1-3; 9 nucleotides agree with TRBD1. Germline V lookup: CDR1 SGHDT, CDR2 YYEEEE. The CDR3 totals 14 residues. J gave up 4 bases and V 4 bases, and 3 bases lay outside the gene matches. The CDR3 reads CASSPTGGGNTIYF. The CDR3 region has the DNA TGTGCCAGCAGCCCGACAGGGGGAGGAAACACCATATATTTT.

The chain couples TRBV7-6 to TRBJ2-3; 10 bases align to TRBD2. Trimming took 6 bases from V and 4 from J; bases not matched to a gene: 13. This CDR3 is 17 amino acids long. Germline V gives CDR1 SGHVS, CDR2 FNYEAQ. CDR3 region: CASSLRGAGGPSDTQYF. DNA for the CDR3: TGTGCCAGCAGTCTTCGGGGAGCGGGGGGGCCATCAGATACGCAGTATTTT.

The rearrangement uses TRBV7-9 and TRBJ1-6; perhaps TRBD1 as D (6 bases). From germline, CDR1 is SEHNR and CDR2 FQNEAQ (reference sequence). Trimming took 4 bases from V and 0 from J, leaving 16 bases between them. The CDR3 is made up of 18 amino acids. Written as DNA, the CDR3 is TGTGCCAGCAGCTCCGGCGGGGGGCTGAGCTCCTATAATTCACCCCTCCACTTT. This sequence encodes CASSSGGGLSSYNSPLHF.

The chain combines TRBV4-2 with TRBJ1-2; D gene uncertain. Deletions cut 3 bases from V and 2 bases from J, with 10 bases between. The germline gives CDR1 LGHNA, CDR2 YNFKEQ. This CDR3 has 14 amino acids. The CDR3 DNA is TGTGCCAGCAGCCAGGCAGGCGGGAACTATGGCTACACCTTC. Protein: CASSQAGGNYGYTF.